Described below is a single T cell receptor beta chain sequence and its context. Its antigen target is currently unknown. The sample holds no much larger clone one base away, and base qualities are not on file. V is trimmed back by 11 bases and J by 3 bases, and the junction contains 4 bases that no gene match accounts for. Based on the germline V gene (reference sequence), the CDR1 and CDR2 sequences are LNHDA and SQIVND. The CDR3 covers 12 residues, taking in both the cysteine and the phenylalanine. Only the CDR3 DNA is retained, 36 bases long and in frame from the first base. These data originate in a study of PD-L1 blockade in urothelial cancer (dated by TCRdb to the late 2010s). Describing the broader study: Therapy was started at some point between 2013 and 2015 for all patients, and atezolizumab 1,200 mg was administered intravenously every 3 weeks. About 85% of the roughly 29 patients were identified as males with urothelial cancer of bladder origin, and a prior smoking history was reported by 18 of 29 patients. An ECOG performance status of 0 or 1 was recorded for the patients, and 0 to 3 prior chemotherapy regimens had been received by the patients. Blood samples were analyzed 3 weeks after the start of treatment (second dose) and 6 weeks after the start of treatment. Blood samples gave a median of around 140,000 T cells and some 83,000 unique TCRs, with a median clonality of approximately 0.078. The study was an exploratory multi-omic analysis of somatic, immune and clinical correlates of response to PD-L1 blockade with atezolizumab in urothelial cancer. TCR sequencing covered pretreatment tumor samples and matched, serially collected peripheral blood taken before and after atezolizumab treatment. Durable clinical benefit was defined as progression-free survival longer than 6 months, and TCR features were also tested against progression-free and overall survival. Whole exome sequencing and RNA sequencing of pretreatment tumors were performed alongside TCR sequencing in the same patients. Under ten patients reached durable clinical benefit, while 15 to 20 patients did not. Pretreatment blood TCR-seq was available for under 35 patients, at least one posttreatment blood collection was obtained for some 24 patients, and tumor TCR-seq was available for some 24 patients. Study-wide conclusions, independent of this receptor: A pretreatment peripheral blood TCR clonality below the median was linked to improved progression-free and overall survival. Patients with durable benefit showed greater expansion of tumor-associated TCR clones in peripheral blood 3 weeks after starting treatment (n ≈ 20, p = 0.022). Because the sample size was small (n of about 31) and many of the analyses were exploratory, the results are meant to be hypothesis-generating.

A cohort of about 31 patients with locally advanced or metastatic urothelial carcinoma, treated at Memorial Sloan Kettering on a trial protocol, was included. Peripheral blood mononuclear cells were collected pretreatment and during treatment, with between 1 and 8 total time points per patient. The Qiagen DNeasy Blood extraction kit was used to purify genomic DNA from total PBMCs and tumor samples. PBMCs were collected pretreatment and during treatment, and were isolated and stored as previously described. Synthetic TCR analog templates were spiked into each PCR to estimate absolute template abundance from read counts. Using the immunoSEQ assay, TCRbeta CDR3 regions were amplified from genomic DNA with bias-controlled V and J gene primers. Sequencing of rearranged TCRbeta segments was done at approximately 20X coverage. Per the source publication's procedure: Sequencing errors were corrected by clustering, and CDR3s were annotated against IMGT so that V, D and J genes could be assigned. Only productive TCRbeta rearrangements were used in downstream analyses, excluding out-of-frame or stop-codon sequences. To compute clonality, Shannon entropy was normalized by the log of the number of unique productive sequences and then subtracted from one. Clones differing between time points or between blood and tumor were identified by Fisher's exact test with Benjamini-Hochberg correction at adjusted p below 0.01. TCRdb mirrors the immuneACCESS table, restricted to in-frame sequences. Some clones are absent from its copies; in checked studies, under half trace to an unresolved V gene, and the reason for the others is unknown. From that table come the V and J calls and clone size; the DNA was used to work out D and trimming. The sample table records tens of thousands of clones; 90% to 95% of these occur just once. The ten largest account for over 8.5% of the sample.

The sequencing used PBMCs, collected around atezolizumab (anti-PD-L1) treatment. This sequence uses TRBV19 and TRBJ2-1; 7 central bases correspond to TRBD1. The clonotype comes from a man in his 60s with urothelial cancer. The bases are TGTGCCTCTTGGGACAGCTACAATGAGCAGTTCTTC. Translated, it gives CASWDSYNEQFF.